The 15 T cell receptor beta chains below were found in one sample sequenced in a study of T cell repertoires in cytomegalovirus infection. Which antigens these TCRs recognize remains unknown. TCRdb reprocessed the reads via MiXCR and lists one record per CDR3 protein. This table holds roughly 280,000 distinct CDR3 sequences, roughly a fifth found once. The material sequenced was cultured PBMCs, taken from culture after CMV antigen stimulation. These receptors all stem from a human donor in good health (CMV status not recorded). Some clones in this sample may be carry-over from other donors' samples.

This clonotype occurred a few times. This chain joins TRBV20-1 and TRBJ2-7; no clear D. Germline-derived CDR1 and CDR2 are DFQATT and SNEGSKA (reference sequence). The CDR3 is 12 amino acids. V shed 5 bases and J shed 0 bases, with 8 bases lying between them. The CDR3 reads CSADDRSYEQYF. The CDR3 bases are TGCAGTGCTGACGACCGCTCCTACGAGCAGTACTTC.

The table lists this clonotype with a few counts. This chain joins TRBV4-1 and TRBJ2-3; D may correspond to TRBD1 or TRBD2 (5 bases each). Between the trimmed V and J ends, which lost 0 bases and 0 bases, there was a span of 13 bases. This CDR3 is built from 17 residues. Germline V gene data show CDR1 as MGHRA and CDR2 as YSYEKL. The CDR3 loop reads CASSQDRGKSSTDTQYF. For the CDR3, the DNA is TGCGCCAGCAGCCAAGATCGGGGCAAATCTAGCACAGATACGCAGTATTTT.

This clonotype was seen many times. The rearrangement uses TRBV28 and TRBJ1-2; TRBD1 agrees at 9 bases. V trimming: 0 bases; J trimming: 6 bases; junction bases outside the gene matches: 8. Germline V gene data show CDR1 as MDHEN and CDR2 as SYDVKM. This CDR3 has 16 residues. The CDR3 spells CASSLWARGQGDGYTF. The CDR3 region has the DNA TGTGCCAGCAGTTTATGGGCTAGGGGACAGGGTGATGGCTACACCTTC.

The chain couples TRBV5-1 to TRBJ1-5, with no clear D. V dropped 4 bases and J dropped 6 bases, with 14 bases sitting between them. Germline lookup yields CDR1 SGHRS and CDR2 YFSETQ. The CDR3 contains 14 residues. Here the CDR3 DNA reads TGCGCCAGCAGCGGGTCGGCAGGAGGTCAGCCCCAGCATTTT. This codes for CASSGSAGGQPQHF.

The chain carries TRBV7-2 and TRBJ2-5, with TRBD2 matching over 12 bases. Germline V lookup: CDR1 SGHTA, CDR2 FQGNSA. J was trimmed by 4 bases and V by 5 bases; bases with no gene match: 5. The CDR3 sequence is 15 residues long. The CDR3 region is CASSLRLAGAETQYF. The DNA of the CDR3 is TGTGCCAGCAGCCTACGACTAGCGGGAGCAGAGACCCAGTACTTC.

The DNA of the CDR3 is TGCGCCAGCAGAGAACAGGGGCCGGGGAGCTATGGCTACACCTTC. Its protein product is CASREQGPGSYGYTF. This rearrangement joins TRBV4-1 to TRBJ1-2; the match to TRBD1 covers 7 bases. The junction had 11 bases not matched to a gene; V was cut back by 6 bases and J by 4 bases. The CDR3 length is 15 residues. Germline loops: CDR1 MGHRA, CDR2 YSYEKL.

This clonotype has at least ten counts. The chain carries TRBV7-2 and TRBJ1-2; the match to TRBD1 covers 9 bases. The CDR3 spans 15 residues. Germline CDR1 and CDR2: SGHTA and FQGNSA. Trimming cost V 1 base and J 5 bases; bases outside gene matches: 5. The DNA for the CDR3 is TGTGCCAGCAGCTTAGAGGGGACAGGGAGTTATGGCTACACCTTC. Encoded protein: CASSLEGTGSYGYTF.

This clonotype has just a few counts. The V gene is TRBV13, the J gene TRBJ2-1; D unclear. The CDR3 consists of 17 residues. The germline V gene has CDR1 PRHDT and CDR2 FYEKMQ (reference sequence). The ends were cut back, 1 base at V and 2 bases at J, with 15 bases in the middle. The CDR3: CASSLEGQPYAYNEQFF. CDR3 bases: TGTGCCAGCAGCTTAGAGGGCCAGCCTTATGCCTACAATGAGCAGTTCTTC.

This clonotype was counted only a few times. The rearrangement joins TRBV12-3 or TRBV12-4 to TRBJ2-1, with 7 bases matching TRBD2. CDR3 length equals 19 residues. V lost 2 bases and J lost 3; bases outside the gene matches: 16. CDR3 bases: TGTGCCAGCAGTTTAAACGACCCCCTCCGGGACTACCTCTACAATGAGCAGTTCTTC. It translates to CASSLNDPLRDYLYNEQFF.

The chain couples TRBV5-6 to TRBJ1-2; D remains unclear. Germline values: CDR1 SGHDT, CDR2 YYEEEE. The germline V and J ends were trimmed by 2 bases and 7 bases, with 12 bases remaining between them. The CDR3 consists of 13 residues. The CDR3 sequence: CASSFARTGGYTF. For the CDR3, the DNA is TGTGCCAGCAGCTTTGCACGGACGGGTGGCTACACCTTC.

The chain uses TRBV5-6 and TRBJ2-1; 7 bases map to TRBD1. The CDR3 length is 13 residues. The germline V gene encodes CDR1 SGHDT and CDR2 YYEEEE. V shed 4 bases, J shed 8 bases, and the junction held 6 bases outside the gene matches. DNA for the CDR3: TGTGCCAGCAGCCTCGGACAGGTGGATGAGCAGTTCTTC. Translating it yields CASSLGQVDEQFF.

There are a few counts of this clonotype. The chain couples TRBV20-1 to TRBJ2-1; TRBD2 matches 12 bases. The CDR3 is 14 residues long. V shed 6 bases, J shed 9 bases, and the junction held 9 bases outside the gene matches. CDR1 is DFQATT, CDR2 SNEGSKA, per germline (reference sequence). The CDR3 here is CSATTSGGVSEQFF. The CDR3 DNA sequence: TGCAGTGCCACGACTAGCGGGGGAGTTAGTGAGCAGTTCTTC.

This clonotype was counted many times. This rearrangement joins TRBV7-8 to TRBJ2-1, with 12 bases that match TRBD2. With V trimmed by 4 bases and J by 0 bases, 7 bases remained unmatched. In germline, CDR1 is SGHVS, CDR2 FQNEAQ. The CDR3 extends over 18 amino acids. The CDR3 spells CASSWGTSGPVSYNEQFF. The CDR3 nucleotides are TGTGCCAGCAGCTGGGGGACTAGCGGGCCAGTCTCCTACAATGAGCAGTTCTTC.

This clonotype has just a few counts. This rearrangement joins TRBV20-1 to TRBJ2-1, with 7 bases matching TRBD2. The CDR3 totals 14 residues. Germline CDR1 DFQATT, CDR2 SNEGSKA (reference sequence). The trim removed 5 bases at V and 4 bases at J, leaving 8 bases unmatched. The CDR3 region is CSASLAVGYNEQFF. For the CDR3, the DNA is TGCAGTGCTTCGCTAGCGGTGGGGTACAATGAGCAGTTCTTC.

The gene calls are TRBV12-3 or TRBV12-4 and TRBJ2-7; TRBD1 agrees at 9 bases. This CDR3 has 14 amino acids. V lost 7 bases, J lost 4 bases, and 8 bases stayed unmatched. CDR3 protein: CASNSPGQGYEQYF. CDR3 coding DNA: TGTGCCAGCAATTCACCGGGACAGGGATACGAGCAGTACTTC.